What follows are 15 T cell receptor beta chains derived from one specimen sequenced in a study of T cells after posttransplantation cyclophosphamide. Repertoires were generated with immunoSEQ multiplex PCR, while TCRdb's copy carries only in-frame clones and drops some. The table has about 18,000 clones, around four fifths seen once. The sequenced sample consisted of memory CD4+ T cells sorted from blood. These TCRs come from a man under 40 in good health and a related stem cell transplant donor.

In nucleotides, the CDR3 is TGCGCCAGCAGCTTGGGCAGGGCTAGGGAGACCCAGTACTTC. As protein: CASSLGRARETQYF. This rearrangement joins TRBV5-1 to TRBJ2-5, with D maybe TRBD1 (5 bases). The CDR3 length is 14 residues. The V end lost 0 bases, the J end lost 5 bases, and 11 bases lay between the germline ends. CDR1 is SGHRS, CDR2 YFSETQ, per germline.

The chain's CDR3 is CASSLRQGDSPLHF. The DNA for the CDR3 is TGCGCCAGCAGCTTAAGACAGGGGGACTCACCCCTCCACTTT. The gene calls are TRBV5-1 and TRBJ1-6; 9 positions match TRBD1. The length of the CDR3 is 14 residues. V dropped 2 bases and J dropped 10; count of bases not matched to a gene: 4. The germline V gene encodes CDR1 SGHRS and CDR2 YFSETQ.

This clone was counted a single time. This chain uses TRBV18 with TRBJ2-7; 11 nucleotides align to TRBD1. The trim removed 7 bases at V and 3 bases at J, leaving 8 bases unmatched. The CDR3 runs to 15 residues. Germline V gene sequence: CDR1 KGHSH, CDR2 LQKENI. The CDR3 region is CASLPSGTGGYEQYF. The CDR3 nucleotides read TGTGCCAGCTTACCCTCAGGGACAGGGGGCTACGAGCAGTACTTC.

This clone has a single count. The chain couples TRBV5-6 to TRBJ2-3; D is perhaps TRBD1 (6 bases). The CDR3 sequence is 15 residues long. The ends were cut back, 2 bases at V and 1 base at J, with 11 bases in the middle. Germline V CDR1 and CDR2: SGHDT, YYEEEE. In DNA, the CDR3 is TGTGCCAGCAGCTTTCTGCAGGGGCGCACAGATACGCAGTATTTT. Residues: CASSFLQGRTDTQYF.

This rearrangement joins TRBV4-2 to TRBJ1-1; D perhaps matches TRBD1 (6 bases). The CDR3 contains 14 residues. V was trimmed by 4 bases and J by 11 bases, leaving 20 bases between them. Germline lookup yields CDR1 LGHNA and CDR2 YNFKEQ. The CDR3 reads CASSPSVGTGWAFF. The CDR3 DNA sequence: TGTGCCAGCAGCCCCTCCGTGGGTACAGGGTGGGCTTTCTTT.

This chain links TRBV7-7 with TRBJ2-3; 7 nucleotides agree with TRBD1. Trimming at V came to 5 bases and at J to 3 bases, leaving 2 bases not matched to a gene. CDR1 and CDR2 from the germline V gene are SSHAT and FNYEAQ (reference sequence). This CDR3 is 13 amino acids long. DNA for the CDR3: TGTGCCAGCAGCCAGGACAGGACAGATACGCAGTATTTT. Amino acid sequence: CASSQDRTDTQYF.

The chain carries TRBV6-1 and TRBJ1-4; the D gene is possibly TRBD1 (6 bases). Trimming shortened V by 7 bases and J by 8 bases, and 20 bases separated the two germline ends. The germline V gene encodes CDR1 MNHNS and CDR2 SASEGT. The CDR3 extends over 15 amino acids. The chain's CDR3 is CASTIIPTGREKLFF. CDR3 nucleotides: TGTGCCAGCACCATAATACCGACAGGTCGGGAAAAACTGTTTTTT.

The V gene is TRBV5-8, the J gene TRBJ2-3; D might be TRBD1 (5 bases). The V end was cut by 3 bases, the J end by 3 bases, with 23 bases between. CDR1 and CDR2 from the germline V gene are SGHTS and YDEGEE. This CDR3 comprises 18 residues. The CDR3 region has the DNA TGTGCCAGCAGCTCCCATCAGCAGGGCAGTAACCCTACAGATACGCAGTATTTT. It encodes CASSSHQQGSNPTDTQYF. The entire variable domain, with the rest obtained from reference TRBV5-8 and TRBJ2-3, is as follows: EAGVTQSPTHLIKTRGQQATLRCSPISGHTSVYWYQQALGLGLQFLLWYDEGEERNRGNFPPRFSGRQFPNYSSELNVNALELEDSALYLCASSSHQQGSNPTDTQYFGPGTRLTVL.

The J gene is TRBJ2-2, the V gene TRBV9, with TRBD1 identical over 10 bases. Trimming cost V 0 bases and J 2 bases; bases outside gene matches: 10. CDR3 size: 19 residues. Germline V lookup: CDR1 SGDLS, CDR2 YYNGEE. The CDR3 reads CASSVALVGQGTNTGELFF. The CDR3 DNA reads as TGTGCCAGCAGCGTAGCTCTAGTGGGACAGGGGACTAACACCGGGGAGCTGTTTTTT.

The chain has TRBV19 and TRBJ1-2; D is unclear. The V and J ends lost 0 bases and 1 base respectively, with 12 bases between them. CDR1 is LNHDA, CDR2 SQIVND, per germline (reference sequence). The CDR3 spans 16 residues. CDR3 amino acids: CASSIDPASDNYGYTF. CDR3 coding DNA: TGTGCCAGTAGTATAGATCCCGCCAGCGATAACTATGGCTACACCTTC.

This chain links TRBV14 with TRBJ2-5; 7 positions match TRBD1. V was pared by 4 bases and J by 3 bases, with 8 bases of the junction left unmatched. The CDR3 sequence is 15 residues long. Germline CDR1 and CDR2: SGHDN and FVKESK. The CDR3 nucleotides are TGTGCCAGCAGCCCGATCCCGGGACAGAAAGAGACCCAGTACTTC. This translates into CASSPIPGQKETQYF.

There are a few counts of this clone. The V call is TRBV5-1, the J call TRBJ1-2, with D tentatively TRBD1 (5 bases). Trimming cost V 0 bases and J 2 bases, with 8 bases left between them. Germline V gene data show CDR1 as SGHRS and CDR2 as YFSETQ. CDR3 size: 14 residues. CDR3: CASSLAGGNYGYTF. In DNA form, the CDR3 reads TGCGCCAGCAGCTTGGCCGGGGGGAACTATGGCTACACCTTC.

The genes are TRBV2 and TRBJ1-4, with 9 bases aligning to TRBD1. In germline, CDR1 is SNHLY, CDR2 FYNNEI. This CDR3 is built from 15 residues. V trimming: 8 bases; J trimming: 8 bases; junction bases outside the gene matches: 12. The CDR3 spells CASAREQGAGEKLFF. The CDR3, as DNA: TGTGCCAGCGCCCGGGAACAGGGGGCAGGGGAAAAACTGTTTTTT.

V gene TRBV5-1 combines with J gene TRBJ2-1; maybe TRBD2 (6 bases). The V gene lost 3 bases and the J gene lost 3 bases, with 13 bases spanning the gap. There are 15 residues in the CDR3. The germline V gene has CDR1 SGHRS and CDR2 YFSETQ. The CDR3 DNA is TGCGCCAGCAGCTCGAGTGGGGGGAACTACAATGAGCAGTTCTTC. Translated: CASSSSGGNYNEQFF. Using reference TRBV5-1 and TRBJ2-1 for the parts outside the CDR3, the full variable domain is KAGVTQTPRYLIKTRGQQVTLSCSPISGHRSVSWYQQTPGQGLQFLFEYFSETQRNKGNFPGRFSGRQFSNSRSEMNVSTLELGDSALYLCASSSSGGNYNEQFFGPGTRLTVL.

This sequence joins TRBV19 and TRBJ1-5; D not resolved. Germline CDR1 is LNHDA and CDR2 is SQIVND (reference sequence). The CDR3 runs 16 residues. Trimming shortened V by 2 bases and J by 3 bases, and 14 bases separated the two germline ends. The CDR3 loop is CASSIRGQSFNQPQHF. As DNA, the CDR3 is TGTGCCAGTAGTATAAGAGGTCAATCCTTCAATCAGCCCCAGCATTTT.